The entry below gives a single T cell receptor beta chain sequence along with its context. Its antigen is as yet unknown. Molecular-barcoded quantitative 5'-RACE produced these TCR beta libraries. TCRdb called the 5' RACE reads again in MiXCR, with one record for every CDR3 protein. The top ten hold approximately 32% of the sample, which has under 300,000 distinct CDR3 sequences, 15% to 20% seen once. The entry originates in a study of CD8 T cells in ankylosing spondylitis. The study's findings and limits: Disease-associated clones were reportedly significantly overrepresented in matched ankylosing spondylitis synovial fluid. Made up of eight highly homologous variants, a TCR beta motif appeared characteristic of ankylosing spondylitis blood.

The CDR3 length is 15 residues. Germline V gene lookup returns CDR1 SGDLS and CDR2 YYNGEE. Trimming shortened V by 0 bases and J by 6 bases, and 12 bases separated the two germline ends. This TCR derives from a male donor with ankylosing spondylitis or in good health (not recorded which). The specimen was blood, either unsorted or a sorted T cell fraction (not recorded which). This chain uses TRBV9 with TRBJ2-2, with a tentative D call TRBD1 (5 bases). The CDR3 sequence: CASSVGAGQAGELFF. CDR3 nucleotides: TGTGCCAGCAGCGTAGGTGCAGGGCAGGCCGGGGAGCTGTTTTTT. Full variable domain (rest looked up from reference TRBV9 and TRBJ2-2): DSGVTQTPKHLITATGQRVTLRCSPRSGDLSVYWYQQSLDQGLQFLIQYYNGEERAKGNILERFSAQQFPDLHSELNLSSLELGDSALYFCASSVGAGQAGELFFGEGSRLTVL.